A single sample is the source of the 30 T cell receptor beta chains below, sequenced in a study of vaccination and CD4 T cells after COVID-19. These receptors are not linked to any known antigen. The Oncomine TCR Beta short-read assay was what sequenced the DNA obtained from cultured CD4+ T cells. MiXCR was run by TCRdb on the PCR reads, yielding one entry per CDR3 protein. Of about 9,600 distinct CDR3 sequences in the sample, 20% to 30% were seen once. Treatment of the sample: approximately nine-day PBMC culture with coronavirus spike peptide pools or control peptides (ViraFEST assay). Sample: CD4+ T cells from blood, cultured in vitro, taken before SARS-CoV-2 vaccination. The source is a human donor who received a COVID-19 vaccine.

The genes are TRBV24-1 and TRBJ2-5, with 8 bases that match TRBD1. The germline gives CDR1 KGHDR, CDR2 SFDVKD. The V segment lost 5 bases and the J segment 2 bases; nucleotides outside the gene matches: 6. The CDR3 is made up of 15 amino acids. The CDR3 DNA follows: TGTGCCACCAGTGTCCCAGGGGGCTTTCAAGAGACCCAGTACTTC. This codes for CATSVPGGFQETQYF.

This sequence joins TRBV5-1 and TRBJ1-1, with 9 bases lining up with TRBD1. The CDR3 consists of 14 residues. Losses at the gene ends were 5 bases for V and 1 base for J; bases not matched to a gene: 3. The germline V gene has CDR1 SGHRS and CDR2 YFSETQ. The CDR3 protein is CASRQTGGNTEAFF. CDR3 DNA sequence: TGCGCCAGCAGGCAGACAGGGGGGAACACTGAAGCTTTCTTT.

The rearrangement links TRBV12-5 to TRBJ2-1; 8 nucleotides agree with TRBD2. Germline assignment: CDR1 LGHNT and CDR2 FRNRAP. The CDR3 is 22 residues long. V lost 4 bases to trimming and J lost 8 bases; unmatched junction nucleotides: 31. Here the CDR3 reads CASGSRPPGLGLNHGVGHEQFF. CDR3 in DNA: TGTGCTAGTGGTTCTAGACCTCCGGGACTAGGGCTCAATCACGGGGTAGGGCATGAGCAGTTCTTC.

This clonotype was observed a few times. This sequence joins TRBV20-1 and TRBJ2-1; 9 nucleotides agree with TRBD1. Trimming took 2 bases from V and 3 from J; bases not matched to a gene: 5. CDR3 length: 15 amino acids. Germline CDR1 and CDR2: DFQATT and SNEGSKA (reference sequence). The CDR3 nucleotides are TGCAGTGCTAGAAACCGGGACAGGGACTACAATGAGCAGTTCTTC. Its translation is CSARNRDRDYNEQFF.

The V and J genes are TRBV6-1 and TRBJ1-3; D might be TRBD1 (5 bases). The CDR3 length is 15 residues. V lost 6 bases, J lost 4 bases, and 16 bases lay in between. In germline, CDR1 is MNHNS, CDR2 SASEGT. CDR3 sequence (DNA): TGTGCCAGCAGCGCGACAGCCGAGCCGGGAAACACCATATATTTT. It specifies CASSATAEPGNTIYF.

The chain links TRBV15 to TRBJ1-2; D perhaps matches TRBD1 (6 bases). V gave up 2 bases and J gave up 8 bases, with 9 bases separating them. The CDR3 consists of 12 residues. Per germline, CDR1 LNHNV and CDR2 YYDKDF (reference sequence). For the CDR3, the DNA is TGTGCCACCAGCAGAAAGGGGGGAGGCTACACCTTC. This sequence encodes CATSRKGGGYTF.

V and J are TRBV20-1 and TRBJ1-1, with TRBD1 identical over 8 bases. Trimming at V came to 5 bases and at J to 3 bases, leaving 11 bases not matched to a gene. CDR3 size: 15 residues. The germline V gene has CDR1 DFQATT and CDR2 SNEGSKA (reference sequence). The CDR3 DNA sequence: TGCAGTGCTTCTTATGAGACAGGGGCTTACACTGAAGCTTTCTTT. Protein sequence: CSASYETGAYTEAFF.

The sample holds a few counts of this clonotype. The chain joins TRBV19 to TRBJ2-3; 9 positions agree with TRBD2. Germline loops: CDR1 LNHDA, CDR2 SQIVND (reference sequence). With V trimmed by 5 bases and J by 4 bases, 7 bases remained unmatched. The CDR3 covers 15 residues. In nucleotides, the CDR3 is TGTGCCAGTAGTCCGCGGGGGGGCCGCGCAGATACGCAGTATTTT. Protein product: CASSPRGGRADTQYF. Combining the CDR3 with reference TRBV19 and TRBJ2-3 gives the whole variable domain DGGITQSPKYLFRKEGQNVTLSCEQNLNHDAMYWYRQDPGQGLRLIYYSQIVNDFQKGDIAEGYSVSREKKESFPLTVTSAQKNPTAFYLCASSPRGGRADTQYFGPGTRLTVL.

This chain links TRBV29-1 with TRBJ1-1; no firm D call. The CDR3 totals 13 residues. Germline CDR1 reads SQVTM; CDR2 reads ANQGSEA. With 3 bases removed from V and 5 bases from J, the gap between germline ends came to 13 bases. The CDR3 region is CSVEEGGATEAFF. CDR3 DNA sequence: TGCAGCGTTGAGGAGGGTGGTGCGACTGAAGCTTTCTTT. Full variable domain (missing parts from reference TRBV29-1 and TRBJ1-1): SAVISQKPSRDICQRGTSLTIQCQVDSQVTMMFWYRQQPGQSLTLIATANQGSEATYESGFVIDKFPISRPNLTFSTLTVSNMSPEDSSIYLCSVEEGGATEAFFGQGTRLTVV.

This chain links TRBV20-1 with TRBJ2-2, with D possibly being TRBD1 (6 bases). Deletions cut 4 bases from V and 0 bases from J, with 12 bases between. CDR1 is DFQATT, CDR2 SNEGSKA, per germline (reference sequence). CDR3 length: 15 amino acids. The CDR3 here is CSAIPGHSNTGELFF. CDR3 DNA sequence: TGCAGTGCTATCCCGGGACACTCGAACACCGGGGAGCTGTTTTTT.

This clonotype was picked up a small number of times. The CDR3 sequence is CASSQETGFGQPQHF. CDR3 DNA sequence: TGCGCCAGCAGCCAGGAGACAGGGTTTGGTCAGCCCCAGCATTTT. J is TRBJ1-5 and V is TRBV5-1, with TRBD1 matching over 7 bases. Germline CDR1 and CDR2: SGHRS and YFSETQ. The V gene end was trimmed by 4 bases and the J gene end by 6 bases; junction bases not matched to a gene: 10. The CDR3 length is 15 residues.

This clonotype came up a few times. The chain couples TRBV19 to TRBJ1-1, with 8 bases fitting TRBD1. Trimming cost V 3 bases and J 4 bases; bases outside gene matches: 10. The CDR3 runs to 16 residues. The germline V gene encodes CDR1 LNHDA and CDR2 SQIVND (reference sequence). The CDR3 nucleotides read TGTGCCAGTAGTATGCGAAAAGGACAGGGAAGCACTGAAGCTTTCTTT. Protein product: CASSMRKGQGSTEAFF.

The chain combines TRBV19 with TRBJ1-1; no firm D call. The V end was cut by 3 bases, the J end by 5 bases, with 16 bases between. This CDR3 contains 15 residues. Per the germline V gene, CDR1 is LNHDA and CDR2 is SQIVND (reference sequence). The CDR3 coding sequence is TGTGCCAGTAGTATGAGAACGGCGTTCTCGACTGAAGCTTTCTTT. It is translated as CASSMRTAFSTEAFF.

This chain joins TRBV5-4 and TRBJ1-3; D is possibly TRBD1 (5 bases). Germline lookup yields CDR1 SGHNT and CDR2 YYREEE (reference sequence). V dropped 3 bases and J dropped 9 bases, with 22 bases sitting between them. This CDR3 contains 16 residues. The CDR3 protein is CASSSGDGARRATIYF. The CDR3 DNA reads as TGTGCCAGCAGCTCGGGAGATGGGGCGCGTAGAGCCACCATATATTTT.

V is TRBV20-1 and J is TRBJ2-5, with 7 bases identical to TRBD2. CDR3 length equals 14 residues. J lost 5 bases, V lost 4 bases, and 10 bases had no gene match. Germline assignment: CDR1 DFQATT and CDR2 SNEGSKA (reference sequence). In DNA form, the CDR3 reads TGCAGTGCTAACCCCGCGGGGGTTGGGGAGACCCAGTACTTC. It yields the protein CSANPAGVGETQYF.

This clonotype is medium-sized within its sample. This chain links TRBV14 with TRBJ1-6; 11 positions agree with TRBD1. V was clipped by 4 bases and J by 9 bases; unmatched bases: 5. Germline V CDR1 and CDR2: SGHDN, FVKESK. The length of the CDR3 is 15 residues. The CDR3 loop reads CASSPGQGAISPLHF. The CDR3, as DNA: TGTGCCAGCAGCCCTGGACAGGGGGCGATTTCACCCCTCCACTTT.

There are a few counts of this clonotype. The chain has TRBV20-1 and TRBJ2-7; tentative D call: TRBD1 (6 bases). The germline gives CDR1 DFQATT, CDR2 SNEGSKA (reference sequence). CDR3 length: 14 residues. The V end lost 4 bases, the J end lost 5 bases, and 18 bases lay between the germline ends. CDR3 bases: TGCAGTGCTACCCTTACAGGGAACCCCCACGAGCAGTACTTC. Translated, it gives CSATLTGNPHEQYF.

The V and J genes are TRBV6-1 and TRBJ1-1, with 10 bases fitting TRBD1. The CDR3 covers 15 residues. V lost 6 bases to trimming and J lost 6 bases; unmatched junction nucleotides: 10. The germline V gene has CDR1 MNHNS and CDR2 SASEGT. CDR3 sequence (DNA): TGTGCCAGCAGCGGTGACAGGGGGCGAATCTCTGAAGCTTTCTTT. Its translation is CASSGDRGRISEAFF.

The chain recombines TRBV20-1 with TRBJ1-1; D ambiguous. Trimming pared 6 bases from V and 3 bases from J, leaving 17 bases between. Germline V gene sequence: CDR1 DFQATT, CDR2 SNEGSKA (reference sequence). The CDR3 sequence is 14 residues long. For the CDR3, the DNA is TGCAGTGCGACTTTAAGGTTCGGGGACACTGAAGCTTTCTTT. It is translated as CSATLRFGDTEAFF.

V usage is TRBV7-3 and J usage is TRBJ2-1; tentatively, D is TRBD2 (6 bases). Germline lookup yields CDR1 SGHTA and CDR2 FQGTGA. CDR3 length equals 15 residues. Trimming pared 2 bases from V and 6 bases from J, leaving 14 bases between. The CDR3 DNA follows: TGTGCCAGCAGCTTATTTGGCGGGACCGGCAATGAGCAGTTCTTC. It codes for CASSLFGGTGNEQFF.

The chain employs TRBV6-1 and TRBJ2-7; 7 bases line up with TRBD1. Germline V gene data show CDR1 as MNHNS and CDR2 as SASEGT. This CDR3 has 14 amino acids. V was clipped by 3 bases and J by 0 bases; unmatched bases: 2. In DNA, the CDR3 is TGTGCCAGCAGTGAGTGGGACAGCTCCTACGAGCAGTACTTC. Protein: CASSEWDSSYEQYF.

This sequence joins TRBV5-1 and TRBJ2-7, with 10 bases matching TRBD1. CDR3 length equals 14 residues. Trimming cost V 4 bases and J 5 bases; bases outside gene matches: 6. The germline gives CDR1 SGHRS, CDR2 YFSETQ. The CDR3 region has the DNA TGCGCCAGCAGCCAAACGACAGGGGGCCACGAGCAGTACTTC. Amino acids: CASSQTTGGHEQYF.

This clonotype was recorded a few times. CDR3 DNA sequence: TGCAGTGCTCACCGGGACAGGGGATTTAGGGGCAATCAGCCCCAGCATTTT. Protein sequence: CSAHRDRGFRGNQPQHF. The V call is TRBV20-1, the J call TRBJ1-5; 10 bases are shared with TRBD1. Unmatched junction bases numbered 12, after V lost 5 bases and J lost 2 bases. This CDR3 has 17 residues. Germline V CDR1 and CDR2: DFQATT, SNEGSKA (reference sequence).

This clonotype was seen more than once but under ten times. Here the CDR3 reads CASSPGTFDEQFF. The CDR3 nucleotides are TGTGCCAGCAGCCCTGGGACATTCGATGAGCAGTTCTTC. The J gene is TRBJ2-1, the V gene TRBV7-3; weak D call: TRBD1 (6 bases). Trimming took 5 bases from V and 8 from J, leaving 13 bases between them. CDR3 length: 13 residues. Germline CDR1 and CDR2: SGHTA and FQGTGA.

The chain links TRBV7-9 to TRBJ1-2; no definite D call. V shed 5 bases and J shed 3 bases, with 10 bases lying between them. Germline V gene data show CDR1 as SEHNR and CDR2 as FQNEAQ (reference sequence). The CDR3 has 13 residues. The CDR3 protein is CASSPNLDYGYTF. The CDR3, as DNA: TGTGCCAGCAGCCCCAACCTAGACTATGGCTACACCTTC.

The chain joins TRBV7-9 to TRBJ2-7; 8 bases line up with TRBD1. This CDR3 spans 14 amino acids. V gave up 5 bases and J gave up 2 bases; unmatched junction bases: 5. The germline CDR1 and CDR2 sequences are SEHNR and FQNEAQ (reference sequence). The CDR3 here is CASSPGQGPYEQYF. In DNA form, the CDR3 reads TGTGCCAGCAGCCCTGGACAGGGACCCTACGAGCAGTACTTC.

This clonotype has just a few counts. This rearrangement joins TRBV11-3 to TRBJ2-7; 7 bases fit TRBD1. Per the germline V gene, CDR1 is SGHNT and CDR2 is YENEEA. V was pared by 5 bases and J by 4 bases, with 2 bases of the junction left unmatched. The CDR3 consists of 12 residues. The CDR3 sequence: CASSETGYEQYF. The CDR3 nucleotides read TGTGCCAGCAGCGAGACAGGGTACGAGCAGTACTTC.

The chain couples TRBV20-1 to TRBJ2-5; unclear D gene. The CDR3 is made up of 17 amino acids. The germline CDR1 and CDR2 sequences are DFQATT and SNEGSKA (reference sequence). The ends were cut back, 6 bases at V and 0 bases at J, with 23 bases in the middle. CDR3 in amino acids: CSACDANRAKDQETQYF. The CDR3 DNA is TGCAGTGCATGCGACGCTAACCGGGCAAAGGACCAAGAGACCCAGTACTTC.

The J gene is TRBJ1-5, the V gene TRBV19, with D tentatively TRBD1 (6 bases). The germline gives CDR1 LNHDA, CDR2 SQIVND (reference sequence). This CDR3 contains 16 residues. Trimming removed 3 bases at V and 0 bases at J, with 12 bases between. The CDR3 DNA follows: TGTGCCAGTAGTATCCTCAGGGGTCTTAGCAATCAGCCCCAGCATTTT. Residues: CASSILRGLSNQPQHF.

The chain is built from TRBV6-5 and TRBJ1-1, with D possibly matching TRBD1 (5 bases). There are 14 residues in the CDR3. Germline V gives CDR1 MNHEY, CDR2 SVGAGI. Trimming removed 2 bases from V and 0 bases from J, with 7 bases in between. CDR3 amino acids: CASSYDSLNTEAFF. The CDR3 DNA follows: TGTGCCAGCAGTTACGACAGCTTGAACACTGAAGCTTTCTTT.